This T cell receptor beta chain was retrieved from a study of shared clonotypes between healthy human individuals. CD45RO-negative CD8 cells positively selected for CCR7 made up the naive population, which excluded terminally differentiated effector memory CD45RA+ cells. The donors were adults (healthy and HIV-negative) with no recent acute infections or vaccinations. General study points: Shared clonotypes: approximately 5.3% naive CD4, around 4% naive CD8, roughly 2.2% memory CD4, 0.4% to 0.5% memory CD8.

A remark on this clone: What it binds is not known. Other DNA sequences in this specimen translate into the identical CDR3.

The assay was carried out at the deep level. The authors distributed each subset's genomic DNA evenly over several immunoSEQ plates. Repertoires were generated with immunoSEQ multiplex PCR, while TCRdb's copy carries only in-frame clones and drops some. The sample lists 2 million to 2.5 million clones; about 95% were seen once. The TCR originated in a man younger than 30 in good health. The specimen was naive CD8+ T cells sorted from blood.

CDR3 amino acids: CASSLWGREQYF. The CDR3 nucleotides read TGTGCCAGCAGTTTGTGGGGCCGAGAGCAGTACTTC. V usage is TRBV28 and J usage is TRBJ2-7, with D maybe TRBD1 (5 bases). Trimming removed 3 bases from V and 7 bases from J, with 10 bases in between. Germline values: CDR1 MDHEN, CDR2 SYDVKM. The CDR3 extends over 12 amino acids. The full variable domain, in which reference TRBV28 and TRBJ2-7 provide the parts outside the CDR3, is DVKVTQSSRYLVKRTGEKVFLECVQDMDHENMFWYRQDPGLGLRLIYFSYDVKMKEKGDIPEGYSVSREKKERFSLILESASTNQTSMYLCASSLWGREQYFGPGTRLTVT.